One and the same sample provided the 7 T cell receptor beta chains below, sequenced in a study of CD8 T cells in Susac syndrome. Random hexamers primed reverse transcription of roughly 0.5 to 1 ug RNA. TCRdb independently ran MiXCR on the immunoSEQ multiplex PCR reads; one entry per CDR3 protein. The top ten clones hold 0.1% to 0.15% of a sample with 150,000 to 200,000 distinct CDR3 sequences, roughly 95% of them seen once. Sequenced: CD4+ T cells from PBMCs. The source of these receptors is a human donor with Susac syndrome.

V and J are TRBV9 and TRBJ1-2; D possibly corresponds to TRBD1 (5 bases). Germline V gene lookup returns CDR1 SGDLS and CDR2 YYNGEE. Trimming took off 7 bases at V and 1 base at J, with 11 bases between the two ends. The CDR3 has 13 residues. CDR3 amino acids: CASSPQGNYGYTF. DNA of the CDR3: TGTGCCAGCTCCCCCCAGGGTAACTATGGCTACACCTTC.

V is TRBV23-1 and J is TRBJ2-7; 8 bases agree with TRBD2. TRBV23-1 falls under the ORF class, with uncertain function. This CDR3 is built from 14 residues. The trim removed 8 bases at V and 4 bases at J, leaving 10 bases unmatched. The CDR3 here is CASHYGRVGYEQYV. As DNA, the CDR3 is TGCGCCAGCCACTACGGGAGGGTCGGGTACGAGCAGTACGTC.

The rearrangement uses TRBV12-3 or TRBV12-4 and TRBJ1-1; a weak D match, TRBD1 (5 bases). The CDR3 totals 14 residues. Between the trimmed V and J ends, which lost 6 bases and 1 base, there was a span of 12 bases. The CDR3 here is CASSTVRANTEAFF. The CDR3 bases are TGTGCCAGCAGCACGGTCAGGGCGAACACTGAAGCTTTCTTT.

This chain links TRBV29-1 with TRBJ2-1; either TRBD1 or TRBD2 may fit D (5 bases each). CDR3 length: 17 residues. Germline assignment: CDR1 SQVTM and CDR2 ANQGSEA. Trimming took off 2 bases at V and 0 bases at J, with 17 bases between the two ends. Here the CDR3 DNA reads TGCAGCGTTGAACCGGGACCGCGTAGGAGCTCCTACAATGAGCAGTTCTTC. It yields the protein CSVEPGPRRSSYNEQFF.

The CDR3 region has the DNA TGCGCCAGCAGCCCCCCTCAGGTGAACACTGAAGCTTTCTTT. Encoded protein: CASSPPQVNTEAFF. This chain connects TRBV5-1 to TRBJ1-1; D unresolved. The CDR3 runs to 14 residues. Germline V gene sequence: CDR1 SGHRS, CDR2 YFSETQ. The V end lost 4 bases, the J end lost 0 bases, and 10 bases lay between the germline ends.

V gene TRBV30 combines with J gene TRBJ2-2; no reliable D call. V lost 4 bases and J 5 bases, leaving 17 bases between the germline ends. Per germline, CDR1 GTSNPN and CDR2 SVGIG (reference sequence). The CDR3 consists of 15 residues. CDR3 protein: CAWNPVISGTGELFF. The CDR3 nucleotides are TGTGCCTGGAACCCAGTCATCAGTGGGACCGGGGAGCTGTTTTTT.

V and J are TRBV7-2 and TRBJ1-2; tentative D call: TRBD1 (5 bases). CDR1 is SGHTA and CDR2 is FQGNSA in the germline V gene. The germline V and J ends were trimmed by 0 bases and 3 bases, with 8 bases remaining between them. The CDR3 has 14 residues. The CDR3 DNA follows: TGTGCCAGCAGCTTAGCCAGGGACCACTATGGCTACACCTTC. Amino acids: CASSLARDHYGYTF.